This T cell receptor beta chain was profiled in a study of cytomegalovirus exposure and HLA in healthy donors (dated by TCRdb to between 2016 and 2019). Context from the whole study: According to an earlier analysis of a few hundred of the donors, about 180 million T cells yielded approximately 120 million unique TCR beta sequences and less than 300 Gb of sequence data. HLA typing covered class I and class II loci at four-digit resolution. A later genetic analysis took genome-wide SNP genotypes for about three fifths of the 666 donors and used that subset as a discovery cohort. Of the 350 to 450 genotyped donors, approximately 83% fell in the genetic ancestry cluster associated with self-reported Caucasian donors. The study combined high-throughput TCR immunosequencing, statistical association of individual TCRs with disease status, and machine learning to predict cytomegalovirus infection status. On average, roughly 250,000 unique TCR beta nucleotide sequences were sequenced per donor among about 400 genotyped donors of the cohort, with roughly 20% of those sequences being non-productive. An earlier analysis of some 500 of the donors applied high-throughput TCR beta sequencing to assess whether each TCR beta V gene segment acted as functional or pseudogenic. All discovery cohort repertoires had been generated using a single sequencing platform. A separate validation cohort of 90 to 150 different subjects was used in addition to the approximately 670-subject first cohort. Because of strong linkage in the cohort, 5 or 6 DR-DQ haplotypes were treated as single units for association and clustering. To study patterns of TCR occurrence, a later analysis re-analyzed previously published TCR beta repertoires from 600 to 750 donors and added high-resolution HLA genotyping. Typing coverage differed by locus: A, B, C, DRB1 and DQB1 were typed in about 629-630 donors, DQA1 in approximately 520, DPA1 in around 600, and DPB1 in just under 490. The study aimed to test whether signatures of past pathogen exposure could be identified by cataloging public T cell receptors. Using immunosequencing, the study profiled T cell repertoires from about 610 subjects and related those repertoires to cytomegalovirus serostatus. The later analysis used no new phenotypic data to find candidate immune exposures, relying instead on TCR beta sequences and their occurrence across donors. Alongside the repertoire data, information on donor age, sex, ethnicity and CMV serostatus was compiled. Approximately 330 gigabases of sequencing data and 91 million or so unique TCR sequences made up an early release that covered 500 to 650 HLA-typed donors. Overall study outcomes, separate from this receptor: According to a later analysis, most CMV-associated TCR beta chains appeared to be HLA-restricted, and the HLA associations seemed to be driven largely by CMV exposure. A cluster of highly shared sequence variants was judged likely to be a technical artifact of the sequencing pipeline. Cytomegalovirus status was reported to be diagnosed by the classifier with high specificity and sensitivity in both the original and validation cohorts. Three of the identified cytomegalovirus-associated TCR beta chains were confirmed in vitro to be specific for cytomegalovirus antigens. The presence/absence analyses assumed that sequencing depth was roughly uniform across donors, and that assumption may not be true. In an earlier analysis of 500 to 650 of the donors, most TCR beta V segments appeared in productive rearrangements about 90% or about 30% of the time, broadly matching IMGT annotations. According to a later genetic analysis, donors in an Asian-associated ancestry cluster had fewer N-insertions in productive TCRs than the approximately 650-donor mean. The study listed 170 or so TCR beta chains as associated with cytomegalovirus. The cohort was sequenced for TCR beta chains only, and without alpha or paired-chain data the features that could be detected were limited. The 87-base-pair reads could not distinguish some IMGT-functional V segments, including TRBV6-2 and TRBV6-3, so those segments were excluded. In a later analysis, some 18,000 TCR beta sequences were associated with specific HLA alleles at a false discovery rate of 0.05. In a later analysis, several top co-occurrence clusters were reported to appear linked to parvovirus B19, influenza, CMV and Epstein-Barr virus. In a later analysis, TCR association rates were found to vary across HLA loci, with the most associated TCRs seen for DRB1 alleles and the fewest for HLA-C alleles. When HLA alleles, especially DR and DQ, strongly co-occurred, TCR associations were difficult to assign to individual alleles. The earlier analysis of around 600 of the donors excluded fewer than 20 rarely observed V segments, including chromosome 9 orphons, because counts were too low. Because HLA typing was unavailable for some donors at each locus, only the typed subset was used in association tests. The authors suggested that the approach could potentially be generalized to other disease states and immunological phenotypes. A later genetic analysis associated a missense DCLRE1C variant with V-gene and J-gene trimming of TCR beta chains, and an independent cohort replicated the association. The only immune exposure information available for the cohort was CMV serostatus. Linkage disequilibrium might explain the correlated functional status among segregating V segments, but an unknown experimental factor could not be ruled out. A further reported finding was that TCR beta sequences accurately predicted the HLA-A and HLA-B alleles for most subjects in the first cohort. A later analysis found that HLA-associated TCR beta chains were more clonally expanded and had lower generation probabilities than equally common non-associated chains. Most TCR sequences were seen in very few donors, while some public TCRs were found in many individuals.

Libraries were constructed by the immunoSEQ multiplex PCR assay. The multiplex PCR relied on a mix of 60 forward primers for TCR Vbeta segments and 13 reverse primers for TCR Jbeta segments. The CDR3 region of rearranged TCR beta genes was amplified from genomic DNA with a multiplex PCR assay. The amplified TCR beta libraries were sequenced on the Illumina HiSeq System as 87-base-pair reads. From the authors' description of their analysis: A later analysis tallied approximately 87 million unique TCR beta chains across the 666 repertoires, and approximately 9.9 million of those chains were shared by two or more donors. Raw reads were error-corrected and collapsed into unique sequences by a nearest-neighbor algorithm in which closely related sequences were merged to remove PCR and sequencing errors. CDR3 sequences were aligned to IMGT reference sequences to assign V, D and J gene segments. For a sequence to be retained, a match of at least six nucleotides to both a V gene segment and a J gene segment was required. A rearrangement counted as productive if the CDR3 had no stop codons and remained in frame with V and J, and every other rearrangement counted as non-productive. CDR3 was defined by IMGT convention, running from the second conserved V-encoded cysteine to the conserved J-encoded phenylalanine. Sequences without an unambiguous match to a single V gene segment were excluded from the earlier analysis of over 500 of the donors. An earlier analysis of 500 to 700 of the donors classified V segments as functional when productive rearrangements were above 56.7% and as segregating when the standard deviation between donors was above 5%. A statistical classification framework was built for diagnosing cytomegalovirus status from the catalog of TCR beta chain sequences. In a later analysis, V and J genes were assigned by comparing TCR nucleotide sequences against IMGT/GENE-DB human TR gene sequences. The TCRdist pipeline was used in a later analysis to assign CDR3 sequences and most-parsimonious VDJ recombination scenarios. In a later analysis, each TCR beta chain was defined by its CDR3 amino acid sequence together with its V-gene family, and reads without a unique V-gene family were excluded. To address suspected cross-contamination and a sequencing artifact, a later analysis removed 592 highly shared, low-generation-probability nucleotide sequences. In a later analysis, a clonal expansion index was calculated for each public chain from normalized within-repertoire ranks of inferred template counts. In a later analysis, generation probabilities were computed with a VDJ recombination model fitted to out-of-frame rearrangements, and the resulting probabilities were checked against IGoR. In a later analysis, TCR-TCR, TCR-HLA and TCR-CMV co-occurrence was scored with hypergeometric tests, and a repertoire-size bias correction was applied to TCR pairs. In a later analysis, false discovery rates were estimated by permuting HLA or CMV assignments 20 times. In a later analysis, co-occurring TCRs were grouped using DBSCAN, with TCRdist sequence similarity added in when clustering inside HLA-allele-positive subsets. Repertoires with fewer than 30,000 or more than 120,000 public chains were left out of co-occurrence clustering, as were several repertoires with anomalous nucleotide sharing. As stored in TCRdb, this immuneACCESS dataset retains in-frame rearrangements with V and J assigned. A fraction of the clones does not appear; measured against another copy, unresolved V genes explain less than half of the discrepancy, and the remainder lacks a known reason. The DNA was the basis for D and trimming; V, J and clone size are from that table. The sample table lists fewer than 150,000 clones, 75% to 90% of them with a count of one. Under 7.5% of the sample lies in the top ten.

Trimming costs V 2 bases and J 2 bases, and their ends lie 10 bases apart. CDR1 and CDR2 are drawn from the germline V gene (reference sequence): SGHNT, YYREEE. The CDR3, from cysteine to phenylalanine, totals 15 residues. Only the CDR3 part of the read is kept: 45 bases, read in frame from the first base. The sample holds one count of this clone. Its antigen is currently not known. Qualities for individual bases were not recorded, and no much larger clone is one base off. The cohort was made up of approximately 670 healthy bone marrow donors. At the time of sampling, every cohort member was nominally healthy, though immune exposures that went unrecorded were likely present. The donor was CMV seropositive and was included in the group of 250 to 300 seropositive cohort members. A peripheral blood sample was provided by each donor, and peripheral blood mononuclear cells were used for TCR beta sequencing. The Qiagen DNeasy Blood Extraction Kit was used to extract genomic DNA from the blood cell samples.

The sequence links TRBV5-4 to TRBJ1-4; TRBD1 is a weak D gene call, 5 bases matching. This sequence originates from a woman aged 25 to 39 in good health and CMV-seropositive. The material sequenced was PBMCs. The CDR3 corresponds to CASSFRQSTNEKLFF. The bases read TGTGCCAGCAGCTTCCGACAGTCTACTAATGAAAAACTGTTTTTT.